The T cell receptor (beta chain) described here comes from a study of response to subunit inactivated influenza vaccine. As to this clonotype: No antigen is known for it.

V lost 2 bases and J lost 1, with 12 bases in between. The CDR3 has 15 residues. Overall study findings and caveats: Each seasonal influenza vaccination recruits few new T cells, the authors suggested.

TCRdb used MiXCR to reprocess the RT-PCR reads, holding one entry per CDR3 protein. Of 750,000 to 850,000 distinct CDR3 sequences in the sample, about 18% are singletons; the top ten hold around 9.9%. The J gene is TRBJ2-7, the V gene TRBV12-3 or TRBV12-4, with D maybe TRBD2 (5 bases). The clonotype originates from a man over 45 who received an inactivated influenza vaccine. The specimen was PBMCs from blood, collected about 5 days after vaccination. The CDR3 region is CASSLQAAGSYEQYF. CDR3 in DNA: TGTGCCAGCAGTTTACAAGCGGCTGGTTCCTACGAGCAGTACTTC.